The 20 T cell receptor beta chains given below trace back to one sample, sequenced in a study of Ad26.COV2.S vaccination and SARS-CoV-2 variants. Treatment meaning: around 19 received Ad26.COV2.S at low or high dose, single or two shots; 5 received placebo; per-sample allocation not given. Sampling was done on day 63 after the first vaccine or placebo injection. The protocol was immunoSEQ multiplex PCR, while the TCRdb copy is restricted to in-frame clones and leaves out a portion. The sample lists about 350,000 clones, approximately 90% seen once, with under 6% in the top ten. The specimen comprised peripheral blood, sampled in a trial of Ad26.COV2.S vaccine versus placebo. The receptor source for this set is a person aged 18-60 years who received the Ad26.COV2.S COVID-19 vaccine or a placebo.

In nucleotides, the CDR3 is TGTGCCAGCAGCCCTACCTGGGGGGGACACGGTGAGCAGTTCTTC. Protein product: CASSPTWGGHGEQFF. The rearrangement joins TRBV3-1 (or the pseudogene TRBV3-2) to TRBJ2-1, with D possibly matching TRBD2 (7 bases). The CDR3 has 15 amino acids. V was clipped by 4 bases and J by 9 bases, with 19 bases between them. Looked up from germline, CDR1 is LGHDT and CDR2 is YNNKEL (reference sequence).

A remark on this clone: An end of the junction does not agree with germline; a read error may underlie this. The chain uses TRBV7-2 and TRBJ1-3, with TRBD1 matching over 7 bases. The CDR3 has 15 amino acids. Germline V gene sequence: CDR1 SGHTA, CDR2 FQGNSA. DNA for the CDR3: TGTGCCAGCAGGTTAGGGACAGCCTCTGGAAACACCATATATTTT. Translation gives CASRLGTASGNTIYF.

This chain uses TRBV11-2 with TRBJ2-1; 9 nucleotides match TRBD2. Germline CDR1 and CDR2: SGHAT and FQNNGV. V trimming: 3 bases; J trimming: 4 bases; junction bases outside the gene matches: 4. CDR3 length: 15 residues. The CDR3 sequence: CASSFSGGTYNEQFF. In nucleotides, the CDR3 is TGTGCCAGCAGCTTTAGCGGGGGAACATACAATGAGCAGTTCTTC.

Concerning this clone itself: The sample contains more than one DNA sequence encoding this CDR3. V and J are TRBV7-9 and TRBJ1-2; D gene ambiguous. The V gene's germline CDR1 is SEHNR and CDR2 FQNEAQ (reference sequence). The CDR3 consists of 13 residues. Trimming took off 5 bases at V and 5 bases at J, with 12 bases between the two ends. CDR3 nucleotide sequence: TGTGCCAGCAGCCCAACCGGGGTTTATGGCTACACCTTC. It is translated as CASSPTGVYGYTF.

The J gene is TRBJ2-2, the V gene TRBV28, with D tentatively TRBD1 or TRBD2 (5 bases each). Deletions cut 6 bases from V and 4 bases from J, with 9 bases between. Germline CDR1 and CDR2: MDHEN and SYDVKM. CDR3 length: 13 amino acids. The CDR3 loop reads CASRNGATGELFF. The CDR3 DNA reads as TGTGCCAGCAGGAACGGGGCCACCGGGGAGCTGTTTTTT.

V is TRBV19 and J is TRBJ2-3; 8 bases agree with TRBD1. This CDR3 is built from 16 residues. Germline V gene data show CDR1 as LNHDA and CDR2 as SQIVND (reference sequence). The junction had 12 bases not matched to a gene; V was cut back by 6 bases and J by 4 bases. Here the CDR3 DNA reads TGTGCCAGTAGCCTCATACCGGGACAGGCAGCAGATACGCAGTATTTT. Amino acid sequence: CASSLIPGQAADTQYF.

V usage is TRBV7-2 and J usage is TRBJ1-2; no definite D call. V was trimmed by 4 bases and J by 8 bases, leaving 17 bases between them. The CDR3 has 14 residues. Germline V gene data show CDR1 as SGHTA and CDR2 as FQGNSA. CDR3 nucleotides: TGTGCCAGCAGCTCCCCGACCGCGTCGGCGGGCTACACCTTC. Translated: CASSSPTASAGYTF.

This rearrangement joins TRBV13 to TRBJ2-1; the match to TRBD2 covers 10 bases. This CDR3 comprises 19 residues. The V gene end was trimmed by 5 bases and the J gene end by 8 bases; junction bases not matched to a gene: 21. CDR1 is PRHDT and CDR2 is FYEKMQ in the germline V gene (reference sequence). The CDR3 DNA is TGTGCCAGCAGCCTCCAGTTTATAGAGCTGCTAGCGGGAGTTGATGAGCAGTTCTTC. Translating gives CASSLQFIELLAGVDEQFF.

V usage is TRBV29-1 and J usage is TRBJ2-6; no clear D. CDR1 is SQVTM and CDR2 is ANQGSEA in the germline V gene. This CDR3 spans 14 amino acids. V dropped 1 base and J dropped 0 bases, with 4 bases sitting between them. The DNA of the CDR3 is TGCAGCGTTGAAGGGGGCTCTGGGGCCAACGTCCTGACTTTC. The encoded protein is CSVEGGSGANVLTF.

Only one count was recorded for this clone. The rearrangement uses TRBV7-9 and TRBJ2-7, with 8 bases that match TRBD1. The germline V gene has CDR1 SEHNR and CDR2 FQNEAQ (reference sequence). This CDR3 has 15 amino acids. Unmatched junction bases numbered 7, after V lost 4 bases and J lost 2 bases. DNA of the CDR3: TGTGCCAGCAGCTCAACCCGGGACAGGCCCTACGAGCAGTACTTC. As protein: CASSSTRDRPYEQYF.

This chain links TRBV7-9 with TRBJ2-2; D is perhaps TRBD1 or TRBD2 (5 bases each). Trimming took 5 bases from V and 2 from J, leaving 9 bases between them. CDR1 and CDR2 (germline): SEHNR, FQNEAQ (reference sequence). CDR3 length: 14 amino acids. In DNA form, the CDR3 reads TGTGCCAGCAGCCGGGGCTTAAACACCGGGGAGCTGTTTTTT. Protein product: CASSRGLNTGELFF.

This clone occurred once. The CDR3 protein is CASTQGASGNSNEQFF. CDR3 nucleotides: TGTGCCAGCACCCAAGGGGCTAGCGGGAACAGCAATGAGCAGTTCTTC. V is TRBV28 and J is TRBJ2-1; 9 nucleotides line up with TRBD2. This CDR3 has 16 residues. CDR1 MDHEN and CDR2 SYDVKM come from the germline V gene. V shed 7 bases, J shed 6 bases, and the junction held 13 bases outside the gene matches.

The rearrangement links TRBV3-1 (or the pseudogene TRBV3-2) to TRBJ1-2, with D tentatively TRBD1 (6 bases). This CDR3 has 16 residues. In germline, CDR1 is LGHDT, CDR2 YNNKEL (reference sequence). V lost 2 bases and J lost 1, with 14 bases in between. The CDR3 coding sequence is TGTGCCAGCAGCCAAACACTCGGACAGCATAACTATGGCTACACCTTC. Translation: CASSQTLGQHNYGYTF.

The genes are TRBV28 and TRBJ2-5; TRBD2 matches 8 bases. J was trimmed by 7 bases and V by 3 bases; bases with no gene match: 7. The CDR3 is made up of 14 amino acids. The germline V gene encodes CDR1 MDHEN and CDR2 SYDVKM. CDR3 loop: CASSFGGGSVTQYF. The CDR3 DNA is TGTGCCAGCAGTTTCGGCGGGGGGTCGGTGACCCAGTACTTC. The full variable domain, with the rest looked up from reference TRBV28 and TRBJ2-5, is DVKVTQSSRYLVKRTGEKVFLECVQDMDHENMFWYRQDPGLGLRLIYFSYDVKMKEKGDIPEGYSVSREKKERFSLILESASTNQTSMYLCASSFGGGSVTQYFGPGTRLLVL.

This rearrangement joins TRBV6-5 to TRBJ1-1, with D uncertain. Trimming shortened V by 2 bases and J by 0 bases, and 10 bases separated the two germline ends. This CDR3 comprises 15 residues. Germline CDR1 and CDR2: MNHEY and SVGAGI. The CDR3: CASSYQGELNTEAFF. The CDR3 nucleotides are TGTGCCAGCAGTTACCAAGGTGAATTGAACACTGAAGCTTTCTTT.

V gene TRBV29-1 combines with J gene TRBJ2-7; D unresolved. This CDR3 contains 11 residues. Germline CDR1 and CDR2: SQVTM and ANQGSEA. Deletions cut 4 bases from V and 3 bases from J, with 7 bases between. The CDR3 loop is CSVGPRYEQYF. The CDR3 DNA reads as TGCAGCGTTGGACCGCGCTACGAGCAGTACTTC.

CDR3 residues: CASSPRPGQGGEQYF. CDR3 nucleotide sequence: TGTGCCAGCAGCCCCCGGCCGGGACAGGGAGGCGAGCAGTACTTC. This sequence joins TRBV11-2 and TRBJ2-7; 9 bases agree with TRBD1. The length of the CDR3 is 15 residues. Germline assignment: CDR1 SGHAT and CDR2 FQNNGV. V lost 5 bases and J lost 6; bases outside the gene matches: 11.

V gene TRBV28 combines with J gene TRBJ2-3; 8 bases are a match to TRBD2. Per the germline V gene, CDR1 is MDHEN and CDR2 is SYDVKM. The CDR3 has 15 residues. Trimming took 5 bases from V and 2 from J; bases not matched to a gene: 6. The CDR3 DNA sequence: TGTGCCAGCAGTACGGTAGCGGGAAACACAGATACGCAGTATTTT. Its translation is CASSTVAGNTDTQYF.

The table lists this clone with a count of one. J is TRBJ2-6 and V is TRBV7-2; D is uncertain. V was pared by 5 bases and J by 0 bases, with 14 bases between. In germline, CDR1 is SGHTA, CDR2 FQGNSA. This CDR3 has 17 residues. The CDR3 nucleotides read TGTGCCAGCAGCCTACGGCTGACGGTCTCTGGGGCCAACGTCCTGACTTTC. It encodes CASSLRLTVSGANVLTF.

The chain combines TRBV5-1 with TRBJ2-7; tentatively, D is TRBD2 (6 bases). This CDR3 has 15 residues. Germline V gene lookup returns CDR1 SGHRS and CDR2 YFSETQ. Trimming pared 0 bases from V and 2 bases from J, leaving 12 bases between. CDR3 sequence: CASSLAPGLTYEQYF. CDR3 nucleotide sequence: TGCGCCAGCAGCTTGGCACCGGGACTGACCTACGAGCAGTACTTC.